The 18 T cell receptor beta chains in this list originate from one sample, sequenced in a study of blood T cells in healthy people across ages. PCR was performed a second time for roughly 7 to 12 cycles using a sample-barcoded 5' primer and a J-beta primer mix. TCRdb reprocessed the 5' RACE reads via MiXCR and lists one record per CDR3 protein. The sample has approximately 900,000 distinct CDR3 sequences, 40% to 60% seen once. What was sequenced was blood. Receptors were obtained from a man aged 25-45 years in good health.

The chain employs TRBV29-1 and TRBJ1-1, with D unclear. Germline lookup yields CDR1 SQVTM and CDR2 ANQGSEA. Trimming removed 3 bases at V and 3 bases at J, with 11 bases between. The length of the CDR3 is 13 residues. The DNA of the CDR3 is TGCAGCGTTGATGAGAGGTGGGACACTGAAGCTTTCTTT. Encoded protein: CSVDERWDTEAFF.

The chain combines TRBV11-2 with TRBJ1-3; the match to TRBD1 covers 7 bases. Germline-derived CDR1 and CDR2 are SGHAT and FQNNGV. The CDR3 has 17 amino acids. The V and J ends lost 5 bases and 2 bases, in that order; junction bases with no gene match: 12. The CDR3 spells CASSRSDSGQAGNTIYF. The CDR3 DNA follows: TGTGCCAGCAGCAGAAGCGACTCCGGACAGGCTGGAAACACCATATATTTT.

The genes are TRBV20-1 and TRBJ2-3; D may be TRBD2 (6 bases). CDR1 and CDR2 from the germline V gene are DFQATT and SNEGSKA (reference sequence). The CDR3 is 14 amino acids. V was clipped by 5 bases and J by 2 bases, with 14 bases between them. The CDR3 sequence is CSALPGLNTDTQYF. DNA for the CDR3: TGCAGTGCTTTACCGGGACTCAACACAGATACGCAGTATTTT.

V is TRBV14 and J is TRBJ2-5; 8 nucleotides match TRBD2. Matching the DNA end better, TRBJ2-7 makes the J call doubtful. Germline assignment: CDR1 SGHDN and CDR2 FVKESK. The CDR3 length is 15 residues. DNA of the CDR3: TGTGCCAGCAGCCCCGGGACTAGATTTGTTTACGAGCAGTACTTC. Translating it yields CASSPGTRFVYEQYF.

This clonotype was detected only a few times. V and J are TRBV5-1 and TRBJ2-7; 7 nucleotides match TRBD1. The germline V gene has CDR1 SGHRS and CDR2 YFSETQ. The V gene end was trimmed by 3 bases and the J gene end by 6 bases; junction bases not matched to a gene: 12. The length of the CDR3 is 15 residues. The CDR3 DNA is TGCGCCAGCAGCTCCTCATCGACAGGGTTGCTCGAGCAGTACTTC. Translated, it gives CASSSSSTGLLEQYF.

The chain employs TRBV7-2 and TRBJ2-3, with 8 nucleotides matching TRBD2. The CDR3 loop spans 15 amino acids. The germline V gene encodes CDR1 SGHTA and CDR2 FQGNSA. V was pared by 1 base and J by 8 bases, with 8 bases of the junction left unmatched. The CDR3 nucleotides read TGTGCCAGCAGCTTAGGTTTGACTAGCGAGGGTACGCAGTATTTT. Translated: CASSLGLTSEGTQYF.

This clonotype has only a few counts. The chain recombines TRBV6-1 with TRBJ1-5; possibly TRBD1 for D (6 bases). Per the germline V gene, CDR1 is MNHNS and CDR2 is SASEGT. The CDR3 totals 13 residues. Trimming removed 6 bases at V and 7 bases at J, with 13 bases between. The CDR3 region has the DNA TGTGCCAGCAGAATCACAGGGCGGCAGCCCCAGCATTTT. It specifies CASRITGRQPQHF.

The V and J genes are TRBV7-3 and TRBJ2-4; possibly TRBD1 or TRBD2 for D (5 bases each). The J call may be in error: the DNA end matches TRBJ2-7 better. The CDR3 is 15 amino acids. Per the germline V gene, CDR1 is SGHTA and CDR2 is FQGTGA. The CDR3 sequence is CASSQSPGQSYEQYF. The CDR3, as DNA: TGTGCCAGCAGCCAATCCCCGGGGCAGTCCTACGAGCAGTACTTC.

This chain connects TRBV3-1 to TRBJ1-6; TRBD1 agrees at 7 bases. V shed 2 bases, J shed 1 base, and the junction held 2 bases outside the gene matches. Per the germline V gene, CDR1 is LGHDT and CDR2 is YNNKEL (reference sequence). This CDR3 spans 16 amino acids. The CDR3 reads CASSQTTGSYNSPLHF. The CDR3, as DNA: TGTGCCAGCAGCCAAACGACAGGGTCCTATAATTCACCCCTCCACTTT.

The chain couples TRBV6-6 to TRBJ2-3, with D perhaps TRBD1 (5 bases). The CDR3 length is 16 residues. V was clipped by 2 bases and J by 0 bases, with 12 bases between them. CDR1 MNHNY and CDR2 SVGAGI come from the germline V gene (reference sequence). Here the CDR3 DNA reads TGTGCCAGCAGTTACCGACTGACAGCTAGCACAGATACGCAGTATTTT. Encoded protein: CASSYRLTASTDTQYF.

CDR3 residues: CSAILGPDGYTF. CDR3 DNA sequence: TGCAGTGCTATCCTGGGTCCGGATGGCTACACCTTC. This chain connects TRBV20-1 to TRBJ1-2; D gene ambiguous. CDR1 DFQATT and CDR2 SNEGSKA come from the germline V gene (reference sequence). The CDR3 totals 12 residues. Between the trimmed V and J ends, which lost 4 bases and 6 bases, there was a span of 12 bases.

In nucleotides, the CDR3 is TGTGCCAGCAGTTTCGACCGCGACGAGCAGTTCTTC. Its translation is CASSFDRDEQFF. The V gene is TRBV4-2, the J gene TRBJ2-1; no firm D call. Trimming removed 6 bases at V and 10 bases at J, with 13 bases between. The CDR3 runs 12 residues. The germline V gene encodes CDR1 LGHNA and CDR2 YNFKEQ.

The chain links TRBV28 to TRBJ1-4; D gene ambiguous. The CDR3 spans 12 residues. Germline lookup yields CDR1 MDHEN and CDR2 SYDVKM. The V end lost 11 bases, the J end lost 5 bases, and 12 bases lay between the germline ends. The CDR3 region is CACRRPNEKLFF. CDR3 sequence (DNA): TGTGCCTGCCGTCGGCCCAATGAAAAACTGTTTTTT.

To note about this clonotype: At one end, the junction sequence differs from germline, possibly due to a read error. V and J are TRBV7-6 and TRBJ2-3, with a possible D match to TRBD2 (6 bases). The CDR3 length is 13 residues. Per germline, CDR1 SGHVS and CDR2 FNYEAQ. In nucleotides, the CDR3 is TGTGCCGGCAGCTTAGCGGTCACAGATACGCAGTATTTT. Translating it yields CAGSLAVTDTQYF.

CDR3 sequence: CASSLGSRQYF. The CDR3 DNA reads TGTGCCAGCAGTTTGGGCAGTAGGCAGTACTTC. The genes are TRBV12-3 or TRBV12-4 and TRBJ2-5, with D unclear. The V end lost 3 bases, the J end lost 11 bases, and 10 bases lay between the germline ends. CDR3 size: 11 residues.

J is TRBJ2-1 and V is TRBV14, with 9 nucleotides matching TRBD2. Germline V lookup: CDR1 SGHDN, CDR2 FVKESK. V lost 0 bases to trimming and J lost 6 bases; unmatched junction nucleotides: 9. The CDR3 loop spans 17 amino acids. CDR3 protein: CASSQDSGAGGRNEQFF. In DNA form, the CDR3 reads TGTGCCAGCAGCCAAGATTCGGGAGCGGGGGGCCGCAATGAGCAGTTCTTC.

CDR3 bases: TGTGCCAGCAATTGGGGTTCTTCAAACACCGGGGAGCTGTTTTTT. Its protein product is CASNWGSSNTGELFF. This sequence joins TRBV12-3 or TRBV12-4 and TRBJ2-2, with D unresolved. The CDR3 is 15 residues long. With 7 bases removed from V and 2 bases from J, the gap between germline ends came to 14 bases.

This sequence joins TRBV29-1 and TRBJ2-1; 9 nucleotides agree with TRBD2. The CDR3 is 13 amino acids. V trimming: 6 bases; J trimming: 10 bases; junction bases outside the gene matches: 10. Germline CDR1 is SQVTM and CDR2 is ANQGSEA. The CDR3 region has the DNA TGCAGCGTCGAGATTATAGCGGGGGTCGAGCAGTTCTTC. It encodes CSVEIIAGVEQFF.